This is a list of T cell receptor beta chains from one sample in a study of T cells in Graves' hyperthyroidism and ophthalmopathy. From the multiplex PCR reads, TCRdb called clonotypes with MiXCR, one entry per CDR3 protein. The sample gives roughly 510,000 distinct CDR3 sequences, more than 20% of which show up once; about 30% is in the top ten. Sequencing input: blood. The receptors here all came from a man younger than 35 with Graves' hyperthyroidism. The CDR3 runs from the conserved cysteine through the conserved F or W. Clone sizes are given selectively: once, few, many, or a class where the clone is expanded.

j_call,clone_size,v_call,cdr3_aa
TRBJ2-7,NA,TRBV7-9,CASSPQTGGYEQYF
TRBJ2-3,few,TRBV27,CASSLQSPSLTDTQYF
TRBJ1-6,few,TRBV6-1,CASSPGWRSPLHF
TRBJ1-1,few,TRBV6-1,CASSGYGGSANTVAFF
TRBJ1-4,few,TRBV28,CASSSQTGGGEKLFF
TRBJ2-5,many,TRBV7-9,CASSPSGGYQETQYF
TRBJ1-1,many,TRBV12-3/TRBV12-4,CASSLRRSEAFF
TRBJ2-7,NA,TRBV12-3/TRBV12-4,CASSPQDRVAEQYF
TRBJ2-3,few,TRBV27,CASSLSAPGQGGDTQYF
TRBJ1-1,NA,TRBV2,CASSENLGQGNTEAFF
TRBJ1-6,few,TRBV27,CASSFDLYNSPLHF
TRBJ2-7,many,TRBV6-5,CASSRQGVGYEQYF
TRBJ1-2,once,TRBV15,CATSSPGRGTSWGYGYTF
TRBJ1-5,many,TRBV28,CASSAGGRPNQPQHF
TRBJ2-7,many,TRBV27,CASSFGETYEQYF
TRBJ2-5,many,TRBV28,CASRDLAGYQETQYF
TRBJ1-2,many,TRBV28,CASKPHRRTYGAGYTF
TRBJ1-1,many,TRBV9,CASSVAPTGGTEAFF
TRBJ2-7,NA,TRBV28,CASHRDSHPSYEQYF
TRBJ1-5,few,TRBV19,CASSILLWGDGGPQHF
TRBJ1-2,NA,TRBV27,CASSLRWQGNYGYTF
TRBJ2-7,many,TRBV19,CASSKTGTYEQYF
TRBJ2-6,many,TRBV12-3/TRBV12-4,CASSFWGQSSGANVLTF
TRBJ1-1,once,TRBV6-1,CASSRRTGVTEAFF
TRBJ2-5,many,TRBV2,CASSVSGGETQYF
TRBJ1-1,NA,TRBV12-3/TRBV12-4,CASRTGTGTEAFF
TRBJ2-5,NA,TRBV6-2/TRBV6-3,CASNLLRGLGSQYF
TRBJ2-5,many,TRBV3-1,CASSQRGGETQYF
TRBJ1-5,many,TRBV28,CASSRFDMAGNQPQHF
TRBJ1-3,many,TRBV27,CASSRLASSHTIYF
TRBJ2-5,NA,TRBV6-5,CASSYGQARETQYF
TRBJ1-1,many,TRBV5-1,CASSLTGGGNTEAFF
TRBJ1-2,many,TRBV12-3/TRBV12-4,CASSSETWGYTF
TRBJ1-3,NA,TRBV11-1,CASSPASQGSGNTIYF
TRBJ1-5,many,TRBV28,CASSSGVQPQHF
TRBJ1-6,few,TRBV7-2,CASSPTTYSGNSPLHF
TRBJ2-7,few,TRBV11-2,CASSFGSGGSYEQYF
TRBJ1-5,many,TRBV6-1,CASKLDRAYSNQPQHF
TRBJ1-1,many,TRBV2,CAGTGAMNTEAFF
TRBJ2-7,few,TRBV11-3,CASSLGQGFEQYF
TRBJ2-7,many,TRBV20-1,CSASGRYEQYF
TRBJ2-7,few,TRBV2,CASKGFRGAYEQYF
TRBJ1-3,NA,TRBV12-3/TRBV12-4,CASSYAEPRGGNTIYF
TRBJ1-1,many,TRBV28,CATKGLEAEAFF
TRBJ2-5,NA,TRBV7-2,CASSLGGGSWGETQYF